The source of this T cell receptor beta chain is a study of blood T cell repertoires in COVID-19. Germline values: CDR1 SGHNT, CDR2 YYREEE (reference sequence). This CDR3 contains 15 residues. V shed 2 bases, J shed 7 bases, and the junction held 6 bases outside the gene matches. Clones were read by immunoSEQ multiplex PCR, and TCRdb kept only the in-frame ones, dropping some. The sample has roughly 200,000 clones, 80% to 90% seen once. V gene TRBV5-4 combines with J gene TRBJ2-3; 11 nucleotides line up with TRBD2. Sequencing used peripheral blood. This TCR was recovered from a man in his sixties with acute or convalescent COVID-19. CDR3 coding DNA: TGTGCCAGCAGCTTAACTAGCGGGAGTCCGCATACGCAGTATTTT. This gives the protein CASSLTSGSPHTQYF.